This is a list of T cell receptor beta chains from one sample in a study of CD8 T cells in Susac syndrome. TCRdb used MiXCR to reprocess the immunoSEQ multiplex PCR reads, holding one entry per CDR3 protein. The repertoire includes over 100,000 distinct CDR3 sequences, about nine tenths of them detected once, and about 0.15% sits in the top ten. Sequenced input: CD4+ T cells from PBMCs. All receptors derive from a human donor in good health. The CDR3 runs from the conserved cysteine through the conserved F or W. A D gene is named only where the DNA matches it firmly. Clone size is shown for a subset of rows, as once, few, many or a class of expanded clone.

clone size | CDR3 length | J gene | V gene | D gene | CDR3 protein | CDR3 DNA
NA | 16 | TRBJ2-1 | TRBV23-1 | NA | CASSQRPKYLKNEQFF | TGCGCCAGCAGTCAACGGCCGAAATATCTCAAAAATGAGCAGTTCTTC
NA | 15 | TRBJ2-1 | TRBV24-1 | TRBD2 | CATSDSSGGGNEQFF | TGTGCCACCAGTGATTCTAGCGGGGGAGGGAATGAGCAGTTCTTC
NA | 14 | TRBJ2-6 | TRBV10-3 | NA | CAIGPPSAANVLTF | TGTGCCATTGGACCACCATCGGCCGCCAACGTCCTGACTTTC
NA | 12 | TRBJ1-5 | TRBV6-2/TRBV6-3 | NA | CASSYHPQPQHF | TGTGCCAGCAGTTACCATCCTCAGCCCCAGCATTTT
NA | 15 | TRBJ1-1 | TRBV2 | NA | CASTWGEGGGTEAFF | TGTGCCAGCACCTGGGGTGAGGGTGGGGGCACTGAAGCTTTCTTT
NA | 14 | TRBJ1-5 | TRBV19 | NA | CASSMRTNKQPQHF | TGTGCCAGTAGTATGAGGACGAATAAGCAGCCCCAGCATTTT
NA | 15 | TRBJ1-6 | TRBV7-2 | NA | CASSPSIGVNSPLHF | TGTGCCAGCAGCCCCTCAATAGGGGTGAATTCACCCCTCCACTTT
NA | 11 | TRBJ2-2 | TRBV2 | NA | CASSEPGELFF | TGTGCCAGCAGTGAGCCCGGGGAGCTGTTTTTT
once | 15 | TRBJ1-4 | TRBV5-4 | NA | CASSPDGYPNEKLFF | TGTGCCAGCAGCCCCGACGGGTACCCGAATGAAAAACTGTTTTTT
NA | 14 | TRBJ2-2 | TRBV2 | TRBD1 | CASRLDRATGELFF | TGTGCCAGCAGGCTGGACAGGGCAACCGGGGAGCTGTTTTTT
NA | 14 | TRBJ2-5 | TRBV5-1 | NA | CASSPSGGRETQYF | TGCGCCAGCAGCCCCTCAGGCGGGCGAGAGACCCAGTACTTC
NA | 15 | TRBJ1-2 | TRBV5-1 | NA | CASSDNTGLTYGYTF | TGCGCCAGCAGCGATAATACGGGACTGACCTATGGCTACACCTTC
NA | 15 | TRBJ2-3 | TRBV7-2 | NA | CASSLDSGFADTQYF | TGTGCCAGCAGCTTAGACAGCGGGTTCGCAGATACGCAGTATTTT
NA | 14 | TRBJ2-7 | TRBV2 | TRBD1 | CASSQPGQGNEQYF | TGTGCCAGCAGTCAACCGGGACAGGGGAACGAGCAGTACTTC
NA | 14 | TRBJ2-5 | TRBV5-1 | NA | CASSTRGAQETQYF | TGCGCCAGCAGCACCCGAGGAGCCCAAGAGACCCAGTACTTC
once | 13 | TRBJ1-1 | TRBV11-2 | NA | CASSRTLNTEAFF | TGTGCCAGCAGCCGTACCTTGAACACTGAAGCTTTCTTT
NA | 11 | TRBJ1-2 | TRBV29-1 | NA | CSVPLRDGYTF | TGCAGCGTTCCCCTCAGAGATGGCTACACCTTC
NA | 14 | TRBJ2-7 | TRBV20-1 | NA | CSASRGTNSYEQYF | TGCAGTGCTAGCAGGGGAACGAACTCCTACGAGCAGTACTTC
NA | 14 | TRBJ1-6 | TRBV6-5 | TRBD1 | CASTKTGYNSPLHF | TGTGCCAGCACCAAGACAGGGTATAATTCACCCCTCCACTTT
NA | 13 | TRBJ2-1 | TRBV12-3/TRBV12-4 | NA | CASSSDGEGRQFF | TGTGCCAGCAGTTCCGACGGAGAGGGTCGGCAGTTCTTC
NA | 15 | TRBJ2-1 | TRBV3-1 | TRBD2 | CASSFGTSPKGSQFF | TGTGCCAGCAGCTTTGGGACTAGCCCGAAAGGGTCGCAGTTCTTC
NA | 16 | TRBJ1-2 | TRBV2 | TRBD1 | CASALRGAGGGYGYTF | TGTGCCAGCGCCCTCCGCGGGGCAGGGGGCGGCTATGGCTACACCTTC
NA | 13 | TRBJ1-3 | TRBV25-1 | NA | CASSGSSGNTIYF | TGTGCCAGCAGTGGCAGCTCTGGAAACACCATATATTTT
NA | 11 | TRBJ2-3 | TRBV20-1 | NA | CSARRADTQYF | TGCAGTGCTAGACGGGCAGATACGCAGTATTTT
NA | 16 | TRBJ2-3 | TRBV6-5 | NA | CASSYSQGLLTDTQYF | TGTGCCAGCAGTTACAGCCAGGGTCTCCTCACAGATACGCAGTATTTT
NA | 14 | TRBJ1-2 | TRBV2 | NA | CASSEPRVGYGYTF | TGTGCCAGCAGTGAACCCAGGGTGGGTTATGGCTACACCTTC
NA | 15 | TRBJ2-2 | TRBV5-1 | TRBD2 | CASKQSSGATGELFF | TGCGCCAGCAAACAGTCTAGCGGGGCTACCGGGGAGCTGTTTTTT
NA | 14 | TRBJ2-5 | TRBV13 | NA | CASSFPTDDETQYF | TGTGCCAGCAGCTTCCCCACGGACGACGAGACCCAGTACTTC
NA | 14 | TRBJ2-7 | TRBV7-2 | NA | CASSLGTANYEQYF | TGTGCCAGCAGCTTAGGCACAGCGAACTACGAGCAGTACTTC
NA | 20 | TRBJ2-1 | TRBV29-1 | TRBD2 | CSVPPRRGGATSGEDNEQFF | TGCAGCGTCCCACCCCGCAGGGGGGGGGCGACTAGCGGGGAGGACAATGAGCAGTTCTTC
NA | 14 | TRBJ2-2 | TRBV2 | NA | CASKAPQNTGELFF | TGTGCCAGCAAGGCCCCGCAGAACACCGGGGAGCTGTTTTTT
NA | 15 | TRBJ2-7 | TRBV7-9 | TRBD1 | CASSLDRGPPYEQYF | TGTGCCAGCAGCTTAGACAGGGGGCCACCCTACGAGCAGTACTTC
NA | 15 | TRBJ1-2 | TRBV5-1 | TRBD1 | CASSPDRGENYGYTF | TGCGCCAGCAGCCCCGACAGGGGTGAAAACTATGGCTACACCTTC
NA | 16 | TRBJ2-1 | TRBV4-1 | NA | CASSPPGAGLHNEQFF | TGCGCCAGCAGCCCCCCCGGGGCGGGCCTACACAATGAGCAGTTCTTC
NA | 14 | TRBJ1-6 | TRBV9 | NA | CASSVSQRNSPLHF | TGTGCCAGCAGCGTATCACAGAGGAATTCACCCCTCCACTTT
NA | 15 | TRBJ1-2 | TRBV10-3 | TRBD1 | CAISATQGAGYGYTF | TGTGCCATCAGTGCGACACAGGGGGCCGGCTATGGCTACACCTTC
once | 14 | TRBJ1-1 | TRBV5-1 | NA | CASSSAGGNTEAFF | TGCGCCAGCAGCTCGGCCGGGGGGAACACTGAAGCTTTCTTT
NA | 20 | TRBJ1-6 | TRBV30 | NA | CAWRRPLHRGASSYNSPLHF | TGTGCCTGGAGACGCCCCCTCCACCGGGGGGCCAGCTCCTATAATTCACCCCTCCACTTT
NA | 12 | TRBJ1-1 | TRBV28 | NA | CASSLSVTEAFF | TGTGCCAGCAGTTTATCTGTCACTGAAGCTTTCTTT
NA | 15 | TRBJ1-3 | TRBV19 | NA | CASSMGQIAGNTIYF | TGTGCCAGTAGTATGGGGCAGATCGCTGGAAACACCATATATTTT
NA | 15 | TRBJ1-1 | TRBV5-1 | NA | CASSSVPGQNTEAFF | TGCGCCAGCAGCTCCGTCCCGGGACAGAACACTGAAGCTTTCTTT
NA | 16 | TRBJ2-1 | TRBV15 | TRBD2 | CATSRGQGLGENEQFF | TGTGCCACCAGCAGAGGTCAAGGACTAGGGGAAAATGAGCAGTTCTTC
once | 13 | TRBJ2-7 | TRBV20-1 | NA | CSASRGPSYEQYF | TGCAGTGCTAGCCGCGGGCCCTCCTACGAGCAGTACTTC
NA | 15 | TRBJ2-3 | TRBV4-3 | NA | CASSQDRANSDTQYF | TGCGCCAGCAGCCAAGACCGGGCTAACTCAGATACGCAGTATTTT
once | 13 | TRBJ2-1 | TRBV29-1 | TRBD2 | CSVEVGAGEPGVF | TGCAGCGTTGAAGTAGGGGCGGGGGAACCCGGGGTCTTC
NA | 13 | TRBJ1-1 | TRBV29-1 | NA | CSASSQGNTEAFF | TGCAGCGCTTCGTCCCAGGGGAACACTGAAGCTTTCTTT
NA | 15 | TRBJ2-3 | TRBV3-1 | NA | CASSQVQGATDTQYF | TGTGCCAGCAGCCAAGTTCAGGGAGCCACAGATACGCAGTATTTT
NA | 15 | TRBJ2-2 | TRBV7-2 | TRBD2 | CASSSSGANTGELFF | TGTGCCAGCAGCTCAAGCGGGGCCAACACCGGGGAGCTGTTTTTT
NA | 15 | TRBJ2-1 | TRBV7-6 | TRBD2 | CASSLAPSGYNTQFF | TGTGCCAGCAGCTTAGCGCCTAGCGGGTACAACACGCAGTTCTTC
NA | 12 | TRBJ2-7 | TRBV20-1 | NA | CSARDQGYEQYF | TGCAGTGCTAGAGATCAGGGTTACGAGCAGTACTTC
NA | 12 | TRBJ1-1 | TRBV29-1 | NA | CSVRTGNTEAFF | TGCAGCGTTAGAACAGGGAACACTGAAGCTTTCTTT